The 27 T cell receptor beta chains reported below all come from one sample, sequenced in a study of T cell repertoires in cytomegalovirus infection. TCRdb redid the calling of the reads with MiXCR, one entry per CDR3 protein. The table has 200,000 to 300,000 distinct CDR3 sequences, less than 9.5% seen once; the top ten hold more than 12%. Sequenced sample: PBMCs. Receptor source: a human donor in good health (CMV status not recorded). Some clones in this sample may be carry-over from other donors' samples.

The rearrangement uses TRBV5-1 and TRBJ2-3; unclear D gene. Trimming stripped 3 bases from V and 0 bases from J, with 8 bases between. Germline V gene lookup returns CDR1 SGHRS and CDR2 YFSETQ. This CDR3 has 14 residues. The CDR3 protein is CASSWKSSTDTQYF. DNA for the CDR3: TGCGCCAGCAGCTGGAAGTCTAGCACAGATACGCAGTATTTT.

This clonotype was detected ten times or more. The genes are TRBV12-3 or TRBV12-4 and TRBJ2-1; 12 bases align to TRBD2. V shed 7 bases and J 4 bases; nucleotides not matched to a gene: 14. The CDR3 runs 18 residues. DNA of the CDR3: TGTGCCAGCACCTCAGGGCTAGCGGGGGGGATACTATACAATGAGCAGTTCTTC. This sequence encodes CASTSGLAGGILYNEQFF.

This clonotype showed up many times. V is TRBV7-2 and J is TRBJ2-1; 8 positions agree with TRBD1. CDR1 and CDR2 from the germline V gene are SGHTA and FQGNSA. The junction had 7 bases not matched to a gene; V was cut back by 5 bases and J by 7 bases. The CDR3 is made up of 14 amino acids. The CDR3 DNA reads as TGTGCCAGCAGCCCGAGGACAGGGAGGAATGAGCAGTTCTTC. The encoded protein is CASSPRTGRNEQFF.

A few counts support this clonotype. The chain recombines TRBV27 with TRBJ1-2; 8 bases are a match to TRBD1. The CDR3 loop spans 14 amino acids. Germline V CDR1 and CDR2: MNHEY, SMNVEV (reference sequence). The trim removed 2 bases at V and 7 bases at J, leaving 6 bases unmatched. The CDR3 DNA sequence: TGTGCCAGCAGTTTAACCGGGACAGGCCGTGGCTACACCTTC. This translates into CASSLTGTGRGYTF.

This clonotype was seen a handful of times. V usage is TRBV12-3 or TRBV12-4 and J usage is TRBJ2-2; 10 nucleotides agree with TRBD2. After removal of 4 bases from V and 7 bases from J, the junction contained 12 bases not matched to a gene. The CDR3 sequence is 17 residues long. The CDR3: CASSSPWERGGDGELFF. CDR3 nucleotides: TGTGCCAGCAGTTCCCCCTGGGAGCGGGGGGGCGACGGGGAGCTGTTTTTT.

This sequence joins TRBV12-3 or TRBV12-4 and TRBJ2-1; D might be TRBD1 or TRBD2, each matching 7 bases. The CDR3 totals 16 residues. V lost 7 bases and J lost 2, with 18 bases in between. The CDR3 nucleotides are TGTGCCAGCACCACAGAGGGAGGGACAGCCTACAATGAGCAGTTCTTC. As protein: CASTTEGGTAYNEQFF.

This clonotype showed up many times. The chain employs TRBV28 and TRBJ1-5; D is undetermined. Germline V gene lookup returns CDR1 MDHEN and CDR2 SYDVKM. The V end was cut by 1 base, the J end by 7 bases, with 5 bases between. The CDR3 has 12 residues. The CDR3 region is CASSLFGQPQHF. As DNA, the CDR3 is TGTGCCAGCAGTTTATTTGGACAGCCCCAGCATTTT.

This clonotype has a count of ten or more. CDR3 nucleotide sequence: TGTGCCAGCAGCTCGGACAACAACTACGAGCAGTACTTC. It yields the protein CASSSDNNYEQYF. The chain employs TRBV7-9 and TRBJ2-7; possibly TRBD1 for D (5 bases). The CDR3 has 13 residues. Deletions cut 4 bases from V and 3 bases from J, with 10 bases between. Germline V gene sequence: CDR1 SEHNR, CDR2 FQNEAQ (reference sequence).

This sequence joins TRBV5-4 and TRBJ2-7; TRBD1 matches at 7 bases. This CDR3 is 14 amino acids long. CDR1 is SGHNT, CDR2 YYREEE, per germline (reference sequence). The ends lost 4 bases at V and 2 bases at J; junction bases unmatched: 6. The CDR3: CASSIDRAPYEQYF. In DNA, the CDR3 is TGTGCCAGCAGCATTGACAGGGCTCCCTACGAGCAGTACTTC.

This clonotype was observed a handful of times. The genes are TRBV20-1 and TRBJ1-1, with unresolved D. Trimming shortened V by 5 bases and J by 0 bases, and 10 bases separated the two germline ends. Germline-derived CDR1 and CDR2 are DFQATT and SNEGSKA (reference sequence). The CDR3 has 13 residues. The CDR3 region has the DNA TGCAGTGCTCAGGACGGTTTGAACACTGAAGCTTTCTTT. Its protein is CSAQDGLNTEAFF.

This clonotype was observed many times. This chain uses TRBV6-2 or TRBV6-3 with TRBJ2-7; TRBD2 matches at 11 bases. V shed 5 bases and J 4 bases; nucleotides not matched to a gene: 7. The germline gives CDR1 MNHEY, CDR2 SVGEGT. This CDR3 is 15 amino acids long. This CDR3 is CASSQPGLAEYEQYF. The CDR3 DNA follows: TGTGCCAGCAGTCAGCCGGGACTAGCGGAATACGAGCAGTACTTC.

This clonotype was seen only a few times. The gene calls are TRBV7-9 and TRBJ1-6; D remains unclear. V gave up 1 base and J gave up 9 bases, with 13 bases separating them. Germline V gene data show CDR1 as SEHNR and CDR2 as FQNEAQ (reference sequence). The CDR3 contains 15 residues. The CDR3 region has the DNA TGTGCCAGCAGCTTAGACAGAGTAATCGGTTCACCCCTCCACTTT. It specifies CASSLDRVIGSPLHF.

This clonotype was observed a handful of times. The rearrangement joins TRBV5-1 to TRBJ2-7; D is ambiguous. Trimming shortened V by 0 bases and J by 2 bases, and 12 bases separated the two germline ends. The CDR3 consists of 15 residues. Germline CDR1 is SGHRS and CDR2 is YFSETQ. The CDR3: CASSLESRFAYEQYF. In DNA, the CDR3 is TGCGCCAGCAGCTTGGAATCCAGGTTCGCCTACGAGCAGTACTTC.

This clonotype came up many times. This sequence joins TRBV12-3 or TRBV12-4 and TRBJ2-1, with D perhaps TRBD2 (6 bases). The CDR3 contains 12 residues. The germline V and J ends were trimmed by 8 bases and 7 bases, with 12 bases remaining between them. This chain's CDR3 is CASRETDNEQFF. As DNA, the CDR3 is TGTGCCAGCCGGGAGACCGATAATGAGCAGTTCTTC.

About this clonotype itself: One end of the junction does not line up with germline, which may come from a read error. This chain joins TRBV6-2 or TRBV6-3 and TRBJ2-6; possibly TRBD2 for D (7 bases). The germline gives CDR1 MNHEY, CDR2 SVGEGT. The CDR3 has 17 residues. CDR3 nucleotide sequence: TGTGTCAGCACGGGGGGACATATAAGCTCTGGGGCCAACGTCCTGACTTTC. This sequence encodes CVSTGGHISSGANVLTF.

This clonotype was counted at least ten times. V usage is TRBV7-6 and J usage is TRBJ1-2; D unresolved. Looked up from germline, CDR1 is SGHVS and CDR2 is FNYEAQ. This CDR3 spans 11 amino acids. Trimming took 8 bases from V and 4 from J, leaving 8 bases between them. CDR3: CASGVAYGYTF. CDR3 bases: TGTGCCAGCGGGGTAGCCTATGGCTACACCTTC.

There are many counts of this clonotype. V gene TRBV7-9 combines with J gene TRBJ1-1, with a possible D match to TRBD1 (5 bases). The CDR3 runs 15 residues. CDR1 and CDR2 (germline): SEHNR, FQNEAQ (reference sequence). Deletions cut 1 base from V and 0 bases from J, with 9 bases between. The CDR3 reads CASSLEAGLNTEAFF. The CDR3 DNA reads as TGTGCCAGCAGCTTAGAGGCAGGGCTGAACACTGAAGCTTTCTTT.

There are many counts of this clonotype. The CDR3 is CASSYGSYNEQFF. The CDR3 bases are TGTGCCAGCAGCTACGGGAGTTACAATGAGCAGTTCTTC. The rearrangement links TRBV11-2 to TRBJ2-1; TRBD2 is a possible D gene (6 bases). The length of the CDR3 is 13 residues. Trimming shortened V by 4 bases and J by 4 bases, and 8 bases separated the two germline ends. The germline CDR1 and CDR2 sequences are SGHAT and FQNNGV. Looking up the rest from reference TRBV11-2 and TRBJ2-1 gives the full variable domain: EAGVAQSPRYKIIEKRQSVAFWCNPISGHATLYWYQQILGQGPKLLIQFQNNGVVDDSQLPKDRFSAERLKGVDSTLKIQPAKLEDSAVYLCASSYGSYNEQFFGPGTRLTVL.

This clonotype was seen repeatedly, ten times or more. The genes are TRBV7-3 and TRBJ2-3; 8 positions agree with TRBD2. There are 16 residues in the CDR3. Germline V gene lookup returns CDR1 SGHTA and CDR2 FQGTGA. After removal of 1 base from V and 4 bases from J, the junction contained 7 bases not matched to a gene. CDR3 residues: CASSLRGGSGADTQYF. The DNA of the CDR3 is TGTGCCAGCAGCTTAAGAGGTGGTAGCGGGGCAGATACGCAGTATTTT.

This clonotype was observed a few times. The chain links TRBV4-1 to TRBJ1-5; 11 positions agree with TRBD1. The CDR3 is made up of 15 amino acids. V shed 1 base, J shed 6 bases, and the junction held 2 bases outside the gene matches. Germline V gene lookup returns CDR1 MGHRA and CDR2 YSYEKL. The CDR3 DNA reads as TGCGCCAGCAGCCAAGGGGGACAGGGGGTTCAGCCCCAGCATTTT. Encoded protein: CASSQGGQGVQPQHF.

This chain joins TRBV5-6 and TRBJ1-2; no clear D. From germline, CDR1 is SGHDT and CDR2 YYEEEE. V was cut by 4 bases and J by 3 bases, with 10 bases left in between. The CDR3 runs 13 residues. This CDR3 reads CASSGGADYGYTF. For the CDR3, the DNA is TGTGCCAGCAGCGGCGGCGCGGACTATGGCTACACCTTC.

In nucleotides, the CDR3 is TGTGCCAGCAGCCTCCCCCCCTTTCTGGACGAAGAAGCTTTCTTT. Its protein product is CASSLPPFLDEEAFF. V is TRBV11-2 and J is TRBJ1-1; D gene uncertain. Trimming stripped 5 bases from V and 8 bases from J, with 21 bases between. The CDR3 has 15 residues. The germline V gene has CDR1 SGHAT and CDR2 FQNNGV.

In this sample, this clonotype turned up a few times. The CDR3 spells CASSRVAGPYNEQFF. CDR3 nucleotides: TGTGCCAGCAGTCGCGTGGCGGGCCCCTACAATGAGCAGTTCTTC. This chain links TRBV7-6 with TRBJ2-1, with D perhaps TRBD2 (5 bases). Germline CDR1 SGHVS, CDR2 FNYEAQ. The V gene lost 6 bases and the J gene lost 2 bases, with 14 bases spanning the gap. The CDR3 length is 15 residues.

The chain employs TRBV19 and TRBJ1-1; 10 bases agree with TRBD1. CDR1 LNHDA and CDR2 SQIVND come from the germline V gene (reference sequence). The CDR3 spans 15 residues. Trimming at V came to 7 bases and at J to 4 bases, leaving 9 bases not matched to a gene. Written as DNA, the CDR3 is TGTGCCAGTACCGGACAGGGGGAGGTTGGCACTGAAGCTTTCTTT. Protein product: CASTGQGEVGTEAFF.

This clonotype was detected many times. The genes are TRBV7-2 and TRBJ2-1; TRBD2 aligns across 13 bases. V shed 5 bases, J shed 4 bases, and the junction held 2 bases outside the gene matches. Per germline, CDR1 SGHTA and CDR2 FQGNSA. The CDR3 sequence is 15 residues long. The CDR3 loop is CASSPGLAGYNEQFF. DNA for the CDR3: TGTGCCAGCAGCCCGGGACTAGCGGGGTACAATGAGCAGTTCTTC.

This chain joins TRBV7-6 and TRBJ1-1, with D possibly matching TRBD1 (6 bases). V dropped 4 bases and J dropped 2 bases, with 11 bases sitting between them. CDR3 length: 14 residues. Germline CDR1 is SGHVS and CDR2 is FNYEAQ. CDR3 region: CASSSRTDNTEAFF. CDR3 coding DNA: TGTGCCAGCAGCTCCAGGACAGACAACACTGAAGCTTTCTTT.

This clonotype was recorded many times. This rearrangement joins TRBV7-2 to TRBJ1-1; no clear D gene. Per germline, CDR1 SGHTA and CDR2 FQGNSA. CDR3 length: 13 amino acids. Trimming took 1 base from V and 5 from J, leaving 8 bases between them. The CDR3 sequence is CASSLVEVTEAFF. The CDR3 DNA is TGTGCCAGCAGCTTAGTAGAGGTAACTGAAGCTTTCTTT.